This TCR beta chain was obtained from a study of memory CD4+ T cells and cytomegalovirus serostatus. Turning to the study itself: Of the healthy Belgian adults, several were CMV seropositive and 24 seronegative.

Single viable CD3+CD4+CD8-CD45RO+ cells were sorted as the memory CD4+ T cells. Serostatus was set by detecting CMV pp150, pp28, p38, p52 IgG. About this clone itself: The antigen is undetermined.

The CDR3 is 14 residues long. Germline values: CDR1 ENHRY, CDR2 SYGVKD. The V gene end was trimmed by 11 bases and the J gene end by 5 bases; junction bases not matched to a gene: 14. Using immunoSEQ multiplex PCR, the repertoire was profiled, and TCRdb retains in-frame clones only, with some absent. The sample holds approximately 46,000 clones, approximately 74% seen once. Study-wide findings and caveats: About 40% of the roughly 160 known CMV-associated TCRbeta sequences appeared in CD4+ memory. Repertoires predicted CMV serostatus with median bootstrapped AUC of 0.95.

The rearrangement links TRBV10-3 to TRBJ1-2; 7 bases are shared with TRBD1. Sample: memory CD4+ T cells from blood. The TCR originated in an adult in good health and CMV-seropositive. Here the CDR3 DNA reads TGTGCCGCCTTAAGGGGGCGGCTTGGTTATGGCTACACCTTC. The encoded protein is CAALRGRLGYGYTF.